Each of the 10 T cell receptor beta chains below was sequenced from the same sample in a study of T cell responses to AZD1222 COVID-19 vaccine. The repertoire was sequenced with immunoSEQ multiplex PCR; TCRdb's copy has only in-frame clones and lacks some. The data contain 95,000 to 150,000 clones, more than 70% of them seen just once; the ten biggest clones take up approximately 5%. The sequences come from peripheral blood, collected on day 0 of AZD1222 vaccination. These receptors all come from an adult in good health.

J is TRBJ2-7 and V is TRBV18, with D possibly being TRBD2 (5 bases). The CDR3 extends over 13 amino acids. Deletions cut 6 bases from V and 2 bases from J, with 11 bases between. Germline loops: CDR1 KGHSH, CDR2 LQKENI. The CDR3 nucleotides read TGTGCCAGCTCGTTCGGGGAAGCCTACGAGCAGTACTTC. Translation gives CASSFGEAYEQYF.

CDR3 sequence reads: CASSQEGPGRTNTGELFF. CDR3 in DNA: TGCGCCAGCAGCCAAGAAGGGCCCGGGAGAACGAACACCGGGGAGCTGTTTTTT. V usage is TRBV4-3 and J usage is TRBJ2-2; a weak D match, TRBD2 (6 bases). Trimming took 0 bases from V and 0 from J, leaving 14 bases between them. CDR1 and CDR2 from the germline V gene are LGHNA and YSLEER. The CDR3 is made up of 18 amino acids.

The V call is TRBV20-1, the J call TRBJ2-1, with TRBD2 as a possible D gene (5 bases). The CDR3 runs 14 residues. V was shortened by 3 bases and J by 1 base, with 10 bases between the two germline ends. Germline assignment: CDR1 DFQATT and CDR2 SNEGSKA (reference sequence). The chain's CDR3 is CSASGERSYNEQFF. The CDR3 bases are TGCAGTGCTAGTGGGGAGCGGTCCTACAATGAGCAGTTCTTC.

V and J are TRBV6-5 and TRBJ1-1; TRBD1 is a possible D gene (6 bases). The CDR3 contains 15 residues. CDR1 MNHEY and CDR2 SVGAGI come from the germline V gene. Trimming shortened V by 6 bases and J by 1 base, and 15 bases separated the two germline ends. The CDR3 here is CASSFPQGGNTEAFF. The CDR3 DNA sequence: TGTGCCAGCAGCTTCCCTCAAGGGGGGAACACTGAAGCTTTCTTT.

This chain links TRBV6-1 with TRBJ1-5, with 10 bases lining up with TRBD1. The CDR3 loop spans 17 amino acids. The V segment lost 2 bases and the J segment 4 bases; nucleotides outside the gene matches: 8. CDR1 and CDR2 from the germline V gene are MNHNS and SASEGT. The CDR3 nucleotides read TGTGCCAGCAGTGAAATGGGACAGGGGTATGGAAATCAGCCCCAGCATTTT. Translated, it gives CASSEMGQGYGNQPQHF.

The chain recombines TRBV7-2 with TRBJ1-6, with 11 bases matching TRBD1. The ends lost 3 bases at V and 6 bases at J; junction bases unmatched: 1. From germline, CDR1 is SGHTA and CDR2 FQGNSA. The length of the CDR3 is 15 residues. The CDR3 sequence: CASSLGQGVNSPLHF. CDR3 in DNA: TGTGCCAGCAGCTTGGGACAGGGGGTTAATTCACCCCTCCACTTT.

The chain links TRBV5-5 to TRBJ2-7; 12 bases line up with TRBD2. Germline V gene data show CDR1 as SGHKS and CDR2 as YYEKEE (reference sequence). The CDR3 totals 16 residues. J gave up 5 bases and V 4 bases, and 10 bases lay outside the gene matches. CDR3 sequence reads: CASSRVGRTSGDEQYF. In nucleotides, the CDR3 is TGTGCCAGCAGCCGAGTAGGTAGGACTAGCGGGGACGAGCAGTACTTC. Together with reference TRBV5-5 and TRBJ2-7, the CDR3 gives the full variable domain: DAGVTQSPTHLIKTRGQQVTLRCSPISGHKSVSWYQQVLGQGPQFIFQYYEKEERGRGNFPDRFSARQFPNYSSELNVNALLLGDSALYLCASSRVGRTSGDEQYFGPGTRLTVT.

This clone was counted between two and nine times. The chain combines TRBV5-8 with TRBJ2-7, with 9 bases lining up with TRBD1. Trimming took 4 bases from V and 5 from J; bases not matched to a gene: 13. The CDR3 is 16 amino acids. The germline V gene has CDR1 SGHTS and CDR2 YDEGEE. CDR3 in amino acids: CASSQFLSTGGHEQYF. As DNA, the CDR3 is TGTGCCAGCAGCCAATTCTTATCAACAGGGGGCCACGAGCAGTACTTC.

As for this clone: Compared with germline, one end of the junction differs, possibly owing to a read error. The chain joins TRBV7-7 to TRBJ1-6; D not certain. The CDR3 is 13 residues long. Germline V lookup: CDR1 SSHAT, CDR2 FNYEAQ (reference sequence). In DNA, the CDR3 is TGTGCTAGCAGCTTATCCAGAGATTCACCCCTCCACTTT. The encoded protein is CASSLSRDSPLHF.

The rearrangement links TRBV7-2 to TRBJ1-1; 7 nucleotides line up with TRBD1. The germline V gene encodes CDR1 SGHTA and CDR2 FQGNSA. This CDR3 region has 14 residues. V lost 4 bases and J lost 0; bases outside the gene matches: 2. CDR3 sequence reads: CASSWGTVNTEAFF. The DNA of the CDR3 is TGTGCCAGCAGCTGGGGGACAGTGAACACTGAAGCTTTCTTT. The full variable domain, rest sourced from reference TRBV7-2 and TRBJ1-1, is GAGVSQSPSNKVTEKGKDVELRCDPISGHTALYWYRQSLGQGLEFLIYFQGNSAPDKSGLPSDRFSAERTGGSVSTLTIQRTQQEDSAVYLCASSWGTVNTEAFFGQGTRLTVV.